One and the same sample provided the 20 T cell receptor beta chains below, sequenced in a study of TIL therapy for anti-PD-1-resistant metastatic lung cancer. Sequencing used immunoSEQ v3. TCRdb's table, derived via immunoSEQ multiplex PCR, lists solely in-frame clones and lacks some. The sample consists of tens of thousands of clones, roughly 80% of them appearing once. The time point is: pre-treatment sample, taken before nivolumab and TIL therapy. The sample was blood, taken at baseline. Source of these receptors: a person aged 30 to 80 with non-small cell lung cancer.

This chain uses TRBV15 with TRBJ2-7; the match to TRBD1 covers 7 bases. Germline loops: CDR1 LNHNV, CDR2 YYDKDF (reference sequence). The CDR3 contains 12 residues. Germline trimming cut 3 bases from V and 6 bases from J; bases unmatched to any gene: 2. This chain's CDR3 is CATSRTGTEQYF. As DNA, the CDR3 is TGTGCCACCAGCAGGACAGGGACCGAGCAGTACTTC.

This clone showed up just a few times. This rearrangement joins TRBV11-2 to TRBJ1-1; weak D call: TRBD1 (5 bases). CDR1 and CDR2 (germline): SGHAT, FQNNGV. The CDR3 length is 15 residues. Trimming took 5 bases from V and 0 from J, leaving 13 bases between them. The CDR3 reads CASSAPGGMNTEAFF. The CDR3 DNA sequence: TGTGCCAGCAGCGCCCCGGGGGGGATGAACACTGAAGCTTTCTTT.

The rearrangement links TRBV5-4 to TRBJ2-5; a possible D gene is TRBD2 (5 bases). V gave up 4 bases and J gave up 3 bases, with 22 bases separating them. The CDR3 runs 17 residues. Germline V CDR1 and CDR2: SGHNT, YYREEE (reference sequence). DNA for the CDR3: TGTGCCAGCAGCGCGGGCCGAACAGAGGGAACCAAAGAGACCCAGTACTTC. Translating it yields CASSAGRTEGTKETQYF.

The CDR3 DNA is TGTGCCAGCAGCTGGACGGAGGATAATTCACCCCTCCACTTT. Translated, it gives CASSWTEDNSPLHF. The gene calls are TRBV5-5 and TRBJ1-6; unclear D gene. V shed 3 bases and J shed 5 bases, with 9 bases lying between them. The CDR3 is 14 amino acids. Germline assignment: CDR1 SGHKS and CDR2 YYEKEE (reference sequence).

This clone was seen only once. In DNA form, the CDR3 reads TGTGCCAGCAGCTTGGGACTAGCGGGGGGATCCAACACGCAGTATTTT. It translates to CASSLGLAGGSNTQYF. The chain couples TRBV7-2 to TRBJ2-3, with 15 bases matching TRBD2. Germline V gene lookup returns CDR1 SGHTA and CDR2 FQGNSA. This CDR3 comprises 16 residues. V was clipped by 3 bases and J by 9 bases; unmatched bases: 7. Based on the CDR3 plus reference TRBV7-2 and TRBJ2-3, the full variable domain is GAGVSQSPSNKVTEKGKDVELRCDPISGHTALYWYRQSLGQGLEFLIYFQGNSAPDKSGLPSDRFSAERTGGSVSTLTIQRTQQEDSAVYLCASSLGLAGGSNTQYFGPGTRLTVL.

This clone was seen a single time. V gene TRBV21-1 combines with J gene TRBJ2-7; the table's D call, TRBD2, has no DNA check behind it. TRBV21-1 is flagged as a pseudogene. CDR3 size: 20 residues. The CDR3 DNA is TGTGCCAGCAGCAAAGATATTAGGGGCCCCACCTCGGGAGGGAGGGACGAGCAGTACTTC. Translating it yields CASSKDIRGPTSGGRDEQYF.

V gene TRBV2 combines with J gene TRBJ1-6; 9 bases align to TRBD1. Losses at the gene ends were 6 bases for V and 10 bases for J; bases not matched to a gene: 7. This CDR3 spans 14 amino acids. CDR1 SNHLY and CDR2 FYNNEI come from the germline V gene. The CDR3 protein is CASRATGGGSPLHF. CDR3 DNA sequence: TGTGCCAGCAGGGCGACAGGGGGTGGATCACCCCTCCACTTT.

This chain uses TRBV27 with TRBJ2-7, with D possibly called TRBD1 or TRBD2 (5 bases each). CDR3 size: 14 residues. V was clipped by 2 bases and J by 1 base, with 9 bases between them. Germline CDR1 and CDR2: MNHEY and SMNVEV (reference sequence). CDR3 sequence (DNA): TGTGCCAGCAGTTTAGACAGCGGATCCTACGAGCAGTACTTC. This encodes CASSLDSGSYEQYF.

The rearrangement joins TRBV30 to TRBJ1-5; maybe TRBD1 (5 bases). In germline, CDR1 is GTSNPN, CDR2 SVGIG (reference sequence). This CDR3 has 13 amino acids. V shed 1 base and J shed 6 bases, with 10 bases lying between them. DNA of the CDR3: TGTGCCTGGAGTGAGGGGCTTCTTCAGCCCCAGCATTTT. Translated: CAWSEGLLQPQHF.

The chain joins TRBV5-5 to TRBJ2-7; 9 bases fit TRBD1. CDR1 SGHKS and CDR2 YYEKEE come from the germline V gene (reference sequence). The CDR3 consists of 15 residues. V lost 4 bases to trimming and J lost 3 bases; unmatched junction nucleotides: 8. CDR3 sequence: CASSAAGTGIYEQYF. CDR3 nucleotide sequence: TGTGCCAGCAGCGCCGCCGGGACAGGGATCTACGAGCAGTACTTC.

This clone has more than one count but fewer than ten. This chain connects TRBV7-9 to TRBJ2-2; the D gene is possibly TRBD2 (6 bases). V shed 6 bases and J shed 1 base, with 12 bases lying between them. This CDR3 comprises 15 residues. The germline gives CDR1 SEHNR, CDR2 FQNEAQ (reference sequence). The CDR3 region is CASRSAGGNTGELFF. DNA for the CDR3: TGTGCCAGCAGGTCTGCCGGGGGGAACACCGGGGAGCTGTTTTTT.

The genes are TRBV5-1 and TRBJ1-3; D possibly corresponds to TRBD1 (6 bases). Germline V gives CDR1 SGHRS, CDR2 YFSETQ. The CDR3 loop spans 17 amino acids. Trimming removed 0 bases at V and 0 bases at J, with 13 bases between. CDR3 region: CASSLVATGFSGNTIYF. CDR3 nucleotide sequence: TGCGCCAGCAGCTTGGTAGCGACAGGCTTCTCTGGAAACACCATATATTTT. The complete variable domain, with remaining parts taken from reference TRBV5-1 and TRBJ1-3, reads KAGVTQTPRYLIKTRGQQVTLSCSPISGHRSVSWYQQTPGQGLQFLFEYFSETQRNKGNFPGRFSGRQFSNSRSEMNVSTLELGDSALYLCASSLVATGFSGNTIYFGEGSWLTVV.

The CDR3 here is CASSLNDEQFF. The CDR3 DNA is TGTGCCAGCAGCTTGAATGATGAGCAGTTCTTC. V is TRBV5-4 and J is TRBJ2-1, with D unclear. The ends were cut back, 1 base at V and 8 bases at J, with 4 bases in the middle. The CDR3 runs to 11 residues. The V gene's germline CDR1 is SGHNT and CDR2 YYREEE (reference sequence).

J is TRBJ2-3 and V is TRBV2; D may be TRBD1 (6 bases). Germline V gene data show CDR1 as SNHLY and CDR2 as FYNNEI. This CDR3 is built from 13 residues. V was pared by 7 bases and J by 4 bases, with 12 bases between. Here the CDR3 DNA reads TGTGCCAGCAATAACAGGGACCCAGATACGCAGTATTTT. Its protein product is CASNNRDPDTQYF.

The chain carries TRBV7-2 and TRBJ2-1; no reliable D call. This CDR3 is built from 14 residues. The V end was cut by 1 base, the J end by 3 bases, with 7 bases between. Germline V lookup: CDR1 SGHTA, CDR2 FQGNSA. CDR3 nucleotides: TGTGCCAGCAGCTTAGGCCTCCGCTACAATGAGCAGTTCTTC. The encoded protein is CASSLGLRYNEQFF.

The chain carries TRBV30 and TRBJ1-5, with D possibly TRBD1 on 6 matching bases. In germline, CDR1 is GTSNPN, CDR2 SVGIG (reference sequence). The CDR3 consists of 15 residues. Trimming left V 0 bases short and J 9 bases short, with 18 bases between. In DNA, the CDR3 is TGTGCCTGGAGTGTACTTGGACAGCCCGAGGGGCCCCAGCATTTT. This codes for CAWSVLGQPEGPQHF.

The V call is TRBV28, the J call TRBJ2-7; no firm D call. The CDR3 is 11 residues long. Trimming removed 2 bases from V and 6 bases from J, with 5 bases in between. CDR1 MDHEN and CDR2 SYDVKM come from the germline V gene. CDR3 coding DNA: TGTGCCAGCAGTTTAGCGGCCGAGCAGTACTTC. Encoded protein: CASSLAAEQYF.

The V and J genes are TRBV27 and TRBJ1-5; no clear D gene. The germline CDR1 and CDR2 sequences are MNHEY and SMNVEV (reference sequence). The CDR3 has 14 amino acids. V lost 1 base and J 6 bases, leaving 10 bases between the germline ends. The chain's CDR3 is CASSLWGEGQPQHF. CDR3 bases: TGTGCCAGCAGTTTATGGGGAGAGGGTCAGCCCCAGCATTTT.

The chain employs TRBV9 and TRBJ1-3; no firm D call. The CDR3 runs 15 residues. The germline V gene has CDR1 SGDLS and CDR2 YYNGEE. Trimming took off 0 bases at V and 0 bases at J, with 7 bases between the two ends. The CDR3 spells CASSVDITSGNTIYF. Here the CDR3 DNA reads TGTGCCAGCAGCGTAGACATTACCTCTGGAAACACCATATATTTT. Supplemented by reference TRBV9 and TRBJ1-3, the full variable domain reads DSGVTQTPKHLITATGQRVTLRCSPRSGDLSVYWYQQSLDQGLQFLIQYYNGEERAKGNILERFSAQQFPDLHSELNLSSLELGDSALYFCASSVDITSGNTIYFGEGSWLTVV.

The CDR3 sequence is CASSEYIDRASGNTIYF. In DNA form, the CDR3 reads TGTGCCAGCAGCGAATACATAGACAGGGCCTCTGGAAACACCATATATTTT. This chain connects TRBV6-1 to TRBJ1-3; 7 bases agree with TRBD1. With V trimmed by 6 bases and J by 0 bases, 11 bases remained unmatched. The V gene's germline CDR1 is MNHNS and CDR2 SASEGT. This CDR3 spans 17 amino acids.